This T cell receptor (beta chain) was sequenced for a study of shared clonotypes between healthy human individuals (TCRdb year 2020). In terms of the full investigation: The cohort comprised a couple of women and a few men aged 18 to 49 years. For each donor, CD4 naive and CD4 memory were each run on three plates, CD8 naive on two plates, and CD8 memory on one plate. Per donor, leukapheresis produced somewhere between about 0.85 and 9.5 billion PBMCs. The study deeply sequenced blood TCR repertoires of five healthy adults to estimate repertoire size and the extent of clonotype sharing between individuals. To increase sequencing depth and limit assay-specific biases, TCR repertoire library preparation and sequencing were carried out by different laboratories using diverse techniques.

Including cysteine and phenylalanine, the CDR3 has 17 amino acids. The sequence is cut down to CDR3 DNA, 51 bases in frame from base 1. As encoded in the germline V gene, CDR1 is SGHRS while CDR2 is YFSETQ. Trimming costs V 7 bases and J 7 bases, and their ends lie 29 bases apart. Concerning this clone itself: It lacks a known antigen. Base quality data are lacking; no much larger clone is found one base away.

TCR CDR3 regions were amplified from genomic DNA by multiplex PCR using the deep immunoSEQ assay. Extracted genomic DNA from each cell subset was spread evenly across all wells of several immunoSEQ 96-well plates, with each plate serving as a replicate. For sorted subsets, about 0.2 ug genomic DNA, equal to 30,000 to 35,000 T cell genomes, was loaded into each replicate PCR. The purified libraries were quantified using a Qubit 3.0 fluorometer, sized with a Bioanalyzer 2100, and then quantified again using the KAPA Library Quantification kit. Each immunoSEQ 96-well plate was sequenced on its own single-read 150-cycle Illumina NextSeq 550 flow cell. For the original study's pipeline: Because only junctional sequences without quality scores were contained in the immunoSEQ output, filtering matching that applied to full-length reads could not be performed. To assign V/J genes and CDR3, sequences were annotated against IMGT germline references using PyIR, a Python wrapper for IgBLAST v1.9. Any read was removed if the V/J assignment was weak (E-value above 1e-6), the CDR3 was missing, or the read contained stop codons, out-of-frame junctions, or ambiguous translated residues. V3J clonotypes were defined as sequences sharing the same inferred V gene, J gene, and CDR3 amino acid sequence. To compute the percentage overlap between repertoires, the number of shared unique clonotypes was divided by the size of the smaller repertoire. Three approaches were used to assess repertoire richness: RTK rarefaction, the Chao1 estimator, and Recon v2.1 estimates of unobserved clonotypes. OLGA was used to compute generation probabilities for all TCRbeta clonotypes that the gDNA method yielded from a handful of donors. In its TCRdb copy, this immuneACCESS table keeps in-frame sequences only and misses some clones. Where compared with another copy, unresolved V genes explain less than half of these, and the others have no known cause. The V and J calls and clone size were taken over from that table, and D and trimming were inferred from the DNA. The sample includes over 1.4 million clones, with roughly 96% observed a single time. The top ten clones comprise approximately 1.2% of the sample.

The donors were healthy, HIV-negative adults with no recently reported acute infections or vaccinations. Every donor was a Caucasian adult living in Nashville, Tennessee, USA. CD4+ T cells were enriched by magnetic negative selection; naive cells were then positively selected on CD45RA, and the negative fraction formed the memory subset. After blood collection by leukapheresis, PBMCs were isolated using Ficoll-Histopaque density gradient centrifugation and then cryopreserved in the vapor phase of liquid nitrogen. Analytical flow cytometry was used to check the purity and quantity of each magnetically sorted T cell population. From each sorted fraction, genomic DNA was isolated and quantified by UV absorbance on a Nanodrop 2000c. The paper's findings and limits, for the study overall: Because the study included a small number of donors, the genetic and exposure-history diversity represented was limited. Only blood was sampled, and tissue TCR repertoires likely differ from those in blood. Based on pairwise subsampling, the degree of clonotype sharing among donors was expected to be affected by sequencing depth. Estimated clonotype richness was generally larger for naive than for memory subsets. Incomplete sequencing was indicated by rarefaction of sorted-subset datasets, despite the large sequencing depth. Across a few donors, about 5% of naive CD4, around 3.5% of naive CD8, around 2.5% of memory CD4, and over 0.35% of memory CD8 clonotypes were shared. Compared with non-shared clonotypes, the clonotypes found in all four sorted-subset donors had higher generation probabilities.

The source of this sequence is a man aged 25 to 40 in good health. Sequencing was carried out using naive CD4+ T cells sorted from blood. Reading the label with the study, this specimen's cell subset or site is: CD45RA+ positively selected. Rearrangement joined TRBV5-1 to TRBJ1-2, with the D segment identity uncertain. CDR3 sequence: CASCTIPDPRDGLGYTF. The sequence in DNA is TGCGCCAGCTGCACGATTCCAGACCCCCGTGATGGGCTTGGCTACACCTTC.